The clone carrying this TCR beta chain was observed a handful of times. The length of the CDR3 is 16 residues. Looked up from germline, CDR1 is MDHEN and CDR2 is SYDVKM. V lost 4 bases to trimming and J lost 4 bases; unmatched junction nucleotides: 9. Original analysis: Amplification with reference gene primers provided the estimates of nucleated cell counts. Libraries were prepared by immunoSEQ multiplex PCR; TCRdb keeps only in-frame clonotypes and omits some of them. From that table come the V and J calls and clone size; the DNA was used to work out D and trimming. Of some 100,000 clones listed, 80% to 90% are singletons. Allocation to cohorts depended on clinical history reported by the participants. Symptom resolution, clearance, or two negative PCRs marked donors in Cohort 3 as recovered. The sample originates from a study of blood T cell repertoires in COVID-19.

This TCR derives from a woman aged 45-65 years who had recovered from COVID-19. The sequencing sample was made of PBMCs or T cells enriched from blood (not recorded which). The rearrangement links TRBV28 to TRBJ2-3; TRBD1 matches at 9 bases. The CDR3 DNA reads as TGTGCCAGCAGTTCTGCGGGACAGGGCTTCGCAGATACGCAGTATTTT. This codes for CASSSAGQGFADTQYF.